The 9 T cell receptor beta chains reported below all come from one sample, sequenced in a study of cytomegalovirus exposure and HLA in healthy donors. It was with 60 Vbeta and 13 Jbeta primers that the PCR ran. Measured with immunoSEQ multiplex PCR; TCRdb has only the in-frame clones, and not every one. The sample lists 150,000 to 200,000 clones; about four fifths were seen once. Sequencing was done on a sample of PBMCs. Receptors were obtained from a young woman in good health and CMV-seropositive.

This clone was recorded a few times. The CDR3: CSVQVTTSTDTQYF. CDR3 DNA sequence: TGCAGCGTACAGGTCACTACTAGCACAGATACGCAGTATTTT. The chain joins TRBV29-1 to TRBJ2-3; D may be TRBD1 (5 bases). Trimming took off 6 bases at V and 0 bases at J, with 13 bases between the two ends. Germline CDR1 SQVTM, CDR2 ANQGSEA. The CDR3 totals 14 residues.

This clone was seen a few times. The chain links TRBV5-1 to TRBJ2-3; 9 nucleotides line up with TRBD1. The length of the CDR3 is 15 residues. Per germline, CDR1 SGHRS and CDR2 YFSETQ. V trimming: 3 bases; J trimming: 4 bases; junction bases outside the gene matches: 6. For the CDR3, the DNA is TGCGCCAGCAGCTGGCGGACAGGGGAAGCAGATACGCAGTATTTT. The encoded protein is CASSWRTGEADTQYF.

The J gene is TRBJ2-2, the V gene TRBV5-4; D may be TRBD2 (6 bases). The V end lost 1 base, the J end lost 4 bases, and 8 bases lay between the germline ends. CDR3 length equals 14 residues. Germline CDR1 and CDR2: SGHNT and YYREEE (reference sequence). CDR3 region: CASSLMEGTGELFF. The CDR3 DNA reads as TGTGCCAGCAGCTTGATGGAGGGCACCGGGGAGCTGTTTTTT.

This chain connects TRBV5-4 to TRBJ2-5; D perhaps matches TRBD2 (6 bases). V was clipped by 1 base and J by 1 base, with 8 bases between them. The CDR3 has 14 residues. Germline V lookup: CDR1 SGHNT, CDR2 YYREEE (reference sequence). CDR3 sequence: CASSLTGVQETQYF. CDR3 coding DNA: TGTGCCAGCAGCTTGACGGGAGTCCAAGAGACCCAGTACTTC.

The CDR3 DNA sequence: TGTGCCAGCAGCCAATTAGGGGACAGGGGATACACTGAAGCTTTCTTT. It translates to CASSQLGDRGYTEAFF. The chain couples TRBV16 to TRBJ1-1; 10 nucleotides agree with TRBD1. The CDR3 consists of 16 residues. The J segment lost 3 bases and the V segment lost 1 base, leaving 5 bases of the junction unmatched. Germline V gene data show CDR1 as KGHSY and CDR2 as FQNENV.

This clone occurred a few times. V and J are TRBV9 and TRBJ2-6, with unresolved D. The CDR3 has 17 amino acids. Between the trimmed V and J ends, which lost 0 bases and 0 bases, there was a span of 10 bases. The germline V gene encodes CDR1 SGDLS and CDR2 YYNGEE. The CDR3 nucleotides are TGTGCCAGCAGCGTAGAGTCTAGATCCTCTGGGGCCAACGTCCTGACTTTC. Protein sequence: CASSVESRSSGANVLTF.

The V gene is TRBV7-6, the J gene TRBJ1-4, with 9 positions matching TRBD1. V lost 0 bases and J lost 11; bases outside the gene matches: 10. This CDR3 comprises 16 residues. CDR1 and CDR2 (germline): SGHVS, FNYEAQ. CDR3 amino acids: CASSLALKDGTGKLFF. CDR3 nucleotide sequence: TGTGCCAGCAGCTTAGCTCTAAAGGATGGGACAGGGAAACTGTTTTTT.

The V call is TRBV13, the J call TRBJ2-3, with 7 bases fitting TRBD1. Germline CDR1 is PRHDT and CDR2 is FYEKMQ (reference sequence). This CDR3 spans 15 amino acids. With V trimmed by 3 bases and J by 2 bases, 5 bases remained unmatched. The CDR3 loop is CASSFRGSSTDTQYF. CDR3 sequence (DNA): TGTGCCAGCAGCTTCAGGGGGAGCTCCACAGATACGCAGTATTTT.

V and J are TRBV10-3 and TRBJ2-2, with TRBD2 matching 12 bases. Germline V gene sequence: CDR1 ENHRY, CDR2 SYGVKD. After removal of 6 bases from V and 1 base from J, the junction contained 6 bases not matched to a gene. The CDR3 spans 17 residues. The chain's CDR3 is CAIRTSGGTQNTGELFF. In DNA, the CDR3 is TGTGCCATCAGGACTAGCGGGGGTACCCAGAACACCGGGGAGCTGTTTTTT.